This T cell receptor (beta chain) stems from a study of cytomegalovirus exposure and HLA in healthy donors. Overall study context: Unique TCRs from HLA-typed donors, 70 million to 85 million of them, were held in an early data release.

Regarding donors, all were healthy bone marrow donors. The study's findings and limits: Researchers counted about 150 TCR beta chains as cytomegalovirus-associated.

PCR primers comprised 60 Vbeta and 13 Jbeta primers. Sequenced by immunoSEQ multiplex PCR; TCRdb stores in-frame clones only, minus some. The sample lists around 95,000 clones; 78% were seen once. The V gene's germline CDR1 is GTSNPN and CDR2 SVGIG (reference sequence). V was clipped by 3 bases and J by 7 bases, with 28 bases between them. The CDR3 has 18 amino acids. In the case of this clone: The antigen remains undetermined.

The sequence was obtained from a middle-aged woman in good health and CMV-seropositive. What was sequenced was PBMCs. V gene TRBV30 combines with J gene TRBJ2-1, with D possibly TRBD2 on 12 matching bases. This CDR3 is CAWSSGTGGLAGVNEQFF. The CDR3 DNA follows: TGTGCCTGGAGCTCCGGGACAGGGGGACTAGCGGGCGTGAATGAGCAGTTCTTC. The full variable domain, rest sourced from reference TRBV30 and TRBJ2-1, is SQTIHQWPATLVQPVGSPLSLECTVEGTSNPNLYWYRQAAGRGLQLLFYSVGIGQISSEVPQNLSASRPQDRQFILSSKKLLLSDSGFYLCAWSSGTGGLAGVNEQFFGPGTRLTVL.